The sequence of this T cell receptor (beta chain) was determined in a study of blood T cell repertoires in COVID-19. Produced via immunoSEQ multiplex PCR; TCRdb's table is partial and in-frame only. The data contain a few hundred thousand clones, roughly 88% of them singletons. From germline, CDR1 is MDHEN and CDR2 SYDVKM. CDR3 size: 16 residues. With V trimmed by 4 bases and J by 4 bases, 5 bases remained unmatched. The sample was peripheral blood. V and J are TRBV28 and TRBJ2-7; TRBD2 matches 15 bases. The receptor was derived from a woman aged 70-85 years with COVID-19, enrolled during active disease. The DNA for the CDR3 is TGTGCCAGCAGTTCCTGGACTAGCGGGAGGGATTACGAGCAGTACTTC. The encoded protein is CASSSWTSGRDYEQYF.